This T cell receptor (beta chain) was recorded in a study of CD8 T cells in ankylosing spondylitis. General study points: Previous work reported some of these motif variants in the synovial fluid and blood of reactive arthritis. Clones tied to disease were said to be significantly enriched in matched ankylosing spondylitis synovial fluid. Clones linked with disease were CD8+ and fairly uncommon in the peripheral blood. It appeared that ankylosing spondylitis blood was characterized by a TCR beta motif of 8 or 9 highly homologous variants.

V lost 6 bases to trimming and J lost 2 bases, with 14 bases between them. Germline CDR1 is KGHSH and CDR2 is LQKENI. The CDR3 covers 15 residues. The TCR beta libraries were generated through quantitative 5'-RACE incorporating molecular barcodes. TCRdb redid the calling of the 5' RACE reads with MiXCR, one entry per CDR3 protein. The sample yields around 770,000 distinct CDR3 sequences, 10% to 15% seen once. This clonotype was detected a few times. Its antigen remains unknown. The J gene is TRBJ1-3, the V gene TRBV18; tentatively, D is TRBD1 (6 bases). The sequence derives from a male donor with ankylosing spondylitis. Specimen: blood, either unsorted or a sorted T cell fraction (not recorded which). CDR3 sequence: CASSHRVNAGNTIYF. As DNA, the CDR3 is TGTGCCAGCTCGCACAGGGTAAACGCTGGAAACACCATATATTTT.